The present T cell receptor beta chain was sequenced within a study of T cells in tuberculosis. Assay used: immunoSEQ multiplex PCR; TCRdb lists only in-frame clones, some missing. The data show about 25,000 clones, just under 97% seen once. Per the germline V gene, CDR1 is SGHTS and CDR2 is YDEGEE. The CDR3 length is 20 residues. With 0 bases clipped from V and 9 bases from J, the junction kept 21 bases outside the gene matches. The clonotype was recovered from a donor aged 10-35 years with latent tuberculosis or without tuberculosis infection. The sequenced sample was PBMCs. This rearrangement joins TRBV5-8 to TRBJ2-1; TRBD1 agrees at 10 bases. This CDR3 reads CASSLGGDRGRFRYGIEQFF. The CDR3 DNA sequence: TGTGCCAGCAGCTTGGGGGGCGACAGGGGGCGCTTTAGGTACGGTATTGAGCAGTTCTTC. Looking up the rest from reference TRBV5-8 and TRBJ2-1 gives the full variable domain: EAGVTQSPTHLIKTRGQQATLRCSPISGHTSVYWYQQALGLGLQFLLWYDEGEERNRGNFPPRFSGRQFPNYSSELNVNALELEDSALYLCASSLGGDRGRFRYGIEQFFGPGTRLTVL.